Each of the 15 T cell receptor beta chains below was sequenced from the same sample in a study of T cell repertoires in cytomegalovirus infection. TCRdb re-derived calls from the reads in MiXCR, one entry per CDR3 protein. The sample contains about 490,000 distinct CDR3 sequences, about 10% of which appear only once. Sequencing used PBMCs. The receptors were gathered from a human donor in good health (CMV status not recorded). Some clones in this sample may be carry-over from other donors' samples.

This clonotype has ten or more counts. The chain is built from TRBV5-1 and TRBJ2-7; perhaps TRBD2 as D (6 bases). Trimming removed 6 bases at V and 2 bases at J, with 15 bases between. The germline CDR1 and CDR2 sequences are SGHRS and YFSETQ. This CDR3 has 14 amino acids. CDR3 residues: CASTWRGPPYEQYF. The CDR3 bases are TGCGCCAGCACTTGGAGGGGACCCCCCTACGAGCAGTACTTC.

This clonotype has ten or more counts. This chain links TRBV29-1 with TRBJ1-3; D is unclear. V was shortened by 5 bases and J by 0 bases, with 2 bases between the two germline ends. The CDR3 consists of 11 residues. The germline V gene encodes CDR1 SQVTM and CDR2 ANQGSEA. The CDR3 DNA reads TGCAGCGTTTCCTCTGGAAACACCATATATTTT. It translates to CSVSSGNTIYF.

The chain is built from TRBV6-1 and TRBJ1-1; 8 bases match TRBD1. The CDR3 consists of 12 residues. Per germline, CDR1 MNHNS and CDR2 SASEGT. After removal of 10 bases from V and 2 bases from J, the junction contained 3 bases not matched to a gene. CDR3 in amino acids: CANGQGNTEAFF. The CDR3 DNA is TGTGCCAACGGACAGGGCAACACTGAAGCTTTCTTT.

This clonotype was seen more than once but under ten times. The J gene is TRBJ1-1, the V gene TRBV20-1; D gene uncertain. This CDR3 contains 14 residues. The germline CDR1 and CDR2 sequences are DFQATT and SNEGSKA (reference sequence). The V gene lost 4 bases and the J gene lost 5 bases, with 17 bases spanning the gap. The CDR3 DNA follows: TGCAGTGCTACTTTCCGGGAGGGAGAGACTGAAGCTTTCTTT. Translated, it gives CSATFREGETEAFF.

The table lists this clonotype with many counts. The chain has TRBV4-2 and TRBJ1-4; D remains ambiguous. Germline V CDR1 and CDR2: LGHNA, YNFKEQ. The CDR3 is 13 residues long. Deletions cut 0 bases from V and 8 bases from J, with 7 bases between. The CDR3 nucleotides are TGTGCCAGCAGCCAAGATCATAGAGAAAAACTGTTTTTT. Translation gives CASSQDHREKLFF.

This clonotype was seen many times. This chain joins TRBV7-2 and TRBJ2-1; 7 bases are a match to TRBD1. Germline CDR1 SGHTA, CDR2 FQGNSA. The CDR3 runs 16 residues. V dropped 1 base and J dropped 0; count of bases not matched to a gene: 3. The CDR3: CASSLEGTDSYNEQFF. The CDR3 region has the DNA TGTGCCAGCAGCTTAGAAGGGACAGACTCCTACAATGAGCAGTTCTTC.

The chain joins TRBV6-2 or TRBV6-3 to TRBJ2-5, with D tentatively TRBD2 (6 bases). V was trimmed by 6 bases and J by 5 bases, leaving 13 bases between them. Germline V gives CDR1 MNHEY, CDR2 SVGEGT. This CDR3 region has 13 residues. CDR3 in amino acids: CASRGDLGETQYF. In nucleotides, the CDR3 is TGTGCCAGCAGGGGGGACTTAGGGGAGACCCAGTACTTC.

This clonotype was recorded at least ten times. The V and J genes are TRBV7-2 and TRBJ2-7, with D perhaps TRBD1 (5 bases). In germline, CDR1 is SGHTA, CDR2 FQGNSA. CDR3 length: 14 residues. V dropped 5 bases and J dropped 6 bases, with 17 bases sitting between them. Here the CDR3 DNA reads TGTGCCAGCAGCACCCAGGGCGAGTTAAGCGAGCAGTACTTC. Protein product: CASSTQGELSEQYF.

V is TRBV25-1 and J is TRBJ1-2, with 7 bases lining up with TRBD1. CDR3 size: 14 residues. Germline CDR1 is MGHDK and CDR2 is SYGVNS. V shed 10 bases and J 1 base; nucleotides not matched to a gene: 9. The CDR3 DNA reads TGTGCCACCACCGCAGGGGGAGGTAACTATGGCTACACCTTC. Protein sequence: CATTAGGGNYGYTF.

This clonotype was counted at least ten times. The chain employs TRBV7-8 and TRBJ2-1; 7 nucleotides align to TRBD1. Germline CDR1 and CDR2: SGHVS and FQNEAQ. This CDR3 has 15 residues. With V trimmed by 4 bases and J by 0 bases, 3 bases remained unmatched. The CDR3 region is CASSYRGSSYNEQFF. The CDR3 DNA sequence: TGTGCCAGCAGCTACAGGGGAAGCTCCTACAATGAGCAGTTCTTC.

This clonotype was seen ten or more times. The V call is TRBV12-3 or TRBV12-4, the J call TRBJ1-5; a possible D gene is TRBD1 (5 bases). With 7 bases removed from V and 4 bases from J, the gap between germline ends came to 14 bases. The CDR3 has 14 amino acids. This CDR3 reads CASKGLVRNQPQHF. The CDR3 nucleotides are TGTGCCAGCAAGGGACTGGTAAGAAATCAGCCCCAGCATTTT.

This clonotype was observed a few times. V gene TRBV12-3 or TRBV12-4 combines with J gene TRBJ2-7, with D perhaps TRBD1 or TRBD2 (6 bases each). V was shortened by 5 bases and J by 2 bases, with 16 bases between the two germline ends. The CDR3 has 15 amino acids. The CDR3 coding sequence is TGTGCCAGCAGTCCCTTTGACCGGGGGCCCTACGAGCAGTACTTC. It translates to CASSPFDRGPYEQYF.

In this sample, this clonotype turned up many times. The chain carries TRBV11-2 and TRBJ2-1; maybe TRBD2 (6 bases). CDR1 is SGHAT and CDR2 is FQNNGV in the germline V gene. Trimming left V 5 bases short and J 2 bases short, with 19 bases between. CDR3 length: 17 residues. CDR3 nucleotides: TGTGCCAGCAGCCCGGGTTGGGTCGGAGGGACCTACAATGAGCAGTTCTTC. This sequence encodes CASSPGWVGGTYNEQFF. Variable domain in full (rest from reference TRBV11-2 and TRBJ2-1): EAGVAQSPRYKIIEKRQSVAFWCNPISGHATLYWYQQILGQGPKLLIQFQNNGVVDDSQLPKDRFSAERLKGVDSTLKIQPAKLEDSAVYLCASSPGWVGGTYNEQFFGPGTRLTVL.

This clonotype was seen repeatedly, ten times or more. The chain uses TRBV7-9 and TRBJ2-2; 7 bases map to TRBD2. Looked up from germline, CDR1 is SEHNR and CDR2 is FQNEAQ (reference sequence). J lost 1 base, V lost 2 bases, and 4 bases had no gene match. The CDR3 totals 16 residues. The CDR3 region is CASSLTAGENTGELFF. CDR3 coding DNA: TGTGCCAGCAGCTTAACGGCGGGAGAGAACACCGGGGAGCTGTTTTTT.

For the CDR3, the DNA is TGCAGCAGGATCCGGATCTCAGGGAATGAGCAGTTCTTC. Protein product: CSRIRISGNEQFF. This chain uses TRBV29-1 with TRBJ2-1, with D maybe TRBD1 (5 bases). Trimming left V 8 bases short and J 7 bases short, with 18 bases between. The germline V gene encodes CDR1 SQVTM and CDR2 ANQGSEA. The CDR3 sequence is 13 residues long.